The rows below give T cell receptor beta chains drawn from one sample of a study of blood T cells in healthy people across ages. TCRdb processed the 5' RACE reads anew with MiXCR; each CDR3 protein has one entry. In the table there are just over 800,000 distinct CDR3 sequences, 55% to 65% of which are singletons. Sequencing was performed on blood. Every receptor here comes from a man in his thirties or forties in good health. CDR3s include the opening cysteine and the closing phenylalanine or tryptophan. Fields, in order: clone size, J gene, CDR3 length, V gene, D gene, CDR3 DNA, CDR3 protein. A D gene is named only where the DNA matches it firmly. Size is omitted from some rows. Given values are once, few, many or a class for expanded clones.

>.|TRBJ1-5|14|TRBV28|TRBD1
TGTGCCAGCAGTTTCGGGACAGTTAATCAGCCCCAGCATTTT
CASSFGTVNQPQHF
>.|TRBJ2-3|15|TRBV3-1|.
TGTGCCAGCAGCGGGGGGGCGGTGAGCACAGATACGCAGTATTTT
CASSGGAVSTDTQYF
>few|TRBJ2-5|15|TRBV28|.
TGTGCCAGCAGTCCACCTCCCGGTAAACTGGAGACCCAGTACTTC
CASSPPPGKLETQYF
>few|TRBJ2-4|17|TRBV15|TRBD2
TGTGCCACCAGCAGGCTAGCGGGGGGCCTAGCCAAAAACATTCAGTACTTC
CATSRLAGGLAKNIQYF
>.|TRBJ2-5|15|TRBV7-2|.
TGTGCCAGCAGCCCCCAATCGACCCTCCAAGAGACCCAGTACTTC
CASSPQSTLQETQYF
>.|TRBJ2-1|15|TRBV7-9|.
TGTGCCAGCAGCTTAGAGGGTATCGGGACGAATGAGCAGTTCTTC
CASSLEGIGTNEQFF
>.|TRBJ2-3|18|TRBV6-2/TRBV6-3|TRBD2
TGTGCCAGCCGCTCGGGACTAGCGGGGGTGAGAGGCACAGATACGCAGTATTTT
CASRSGLAGVRGTDTQYF
>.|TRBJ2-1|17|TRBV5-1|.
TGCGCCAGCAGCTTGGCCCGTGGGACCTTTAGTGGCAATGAGCAGTTCTTC
CASSLARGTFSGNEQFF
>.|TRBJ2-4|16|TRBV6-1|.
TGTGCCAGCAGTCCCGGACATTCGACCGGCAAAAACATTCAGTACTTC
CASSPGHSTGKNIQYF
>once|TRBJ2-1|13|TRBV3-1|.
TGTGCCAGCAGCAGAACTACGTACAATGAGCAGTTCTTC
CASSRTTYNEQFF
>.|TRBJ2-3|11|TRBV9|.
TGTGCCAGCAGCGTAGGGTGGACGCAGTATTTT
CASSVGWTQYF
>.|TRBJ1-2|14|TRBV2|.
TGTGCCAGCAGTGAAGCGCTGAGGGTAAATGGCTACACCTTC
CASSEALRVNGYTF
>.|TRBJ2-1|15|TRBV12-3/TRBV12-4|TRBD2
TGTGCCAGCATGAGGCGGGGGGACTCCTACAATGAGCAGTTCTTC
CASMRRGDSYNEQFF
>few|TRBJ1-2|13|TRBV29-1|.
TGCAGTGCCAGGCGAGTTACGAACTATGGCTACACCTTC
CSARRVTNYGYTF
>.|TRBJ1-5|12|TRBV19|.
TGTGCCAGTAGTATGAGGGATCAGCCCCAGCATTTT
CASSMRDQPQHF
>.|TRBJ2-5|14|TRBV11-2|TRBD1
TGTGCCAGCAGTCAAAGGACAGGGAAGGAGACCCAGTACTTC
CASSQRTGKETQYF
>.|TRBJ2-2|16|TRBV29-1|TRBD1
TGCGGCGTTGGAATGGGGACAGGGTATGGGTCCGGGGAGCTGTTTTTT
CGVGMGTGYGSGELFF
>.|TRBJ1-6|14|TRBV9|.
TGTGCCAGCAGCGTAGCAGGGGAAGGATCACCCCTCCACTTT
CASSVAGEGSPLHF
>.|TRBJ2-3|13|TRBV9|.
TGTGTCAGCAGCACCCGGGGCACAGATACGCAGTATTTT
CVSSTRGTDTQYF
>.|TRBJ2-1|18|TRBV5-1|TRBD2
TGCGCCAGCAGTTCCGGGACTAGCGGGGATACAGGCGTAGAGACCCAGTTCTTC
CASSSGTSGDTGVETQFF
>.|TRBJ2-5|14|TRBV20-1|.
TGCAGTGCTAGGCACCTAGGCCGACAAGAGACCCAGTACTTC
CSARHLGRQETQYF
>few|TRBJ2-7|15|TRBV7-3|TRBD1
TGTGCCAGCAGCTTATTCGGGACAGGGGCCTACGAGCAGTACTTC
CASSLFGTGAYEQYF
>.|TRBJ2-5|13|TRBV5-1|.
TGCGCCAGCAGTCTTAACGGGGAAGAGACCCAGTACTTC
CASSLNGEETQYF
>.|TRBJ2-7|13|TRBV20-1|TRBD1
TGCAGTGTCAACCGGGACAGGGTCTCCGAGCAGTACTTC
CSVNRDRVSEQYF
>.|TRBJ2-3|15|TRBV28|.
TGTGCCAGCAGTCCTACCCCGGGGCTCCCAGATACGCAGTATTTT
CASSPTPGLPDTQYF
>.|TRBJ2-7|14|TRBV6-6|TRBD2
TGTGCCAGCAGGGTGACTAGCGGGGGGAGCGAGCAGTACTTC
CASRVTSGGSEQYF
>.|TRBJ2-5|16|TRBV4-3|TRBD1
TGCGCCAGCAGCCAACGAGGGACAGGGGGACGAGAGACCCAGTACTTC
CASSQRGTGGRETQYF
>.|TRBJ1-2|15|TRBV6-5|TRBD1
TGTGCCAGCAGTAGGGACAGGGGAGTCGACTATAGCTACACCTTC
CASSRDRGVDYSYTF
>.|TRBJ1-2|15|TRBV5-5|.
TGTGCCAGCAGCTCCTCGAGGGGGGTGAACTATGGCTACACCTTC
CASSSSRGVNYGYTF
>.|TRBJ2-1|13|TRBV28|TRBD1
TGTGCCAGTAGGGACAGTGGTTTAAAGGAGCAGTTCTTC
CASRDSGLKEQFF
>.|TRBJ2-2|17|TRBV4-3|.
TGCGCCAGCAGCCAAGGTCCCGCGGGGGCCAACACCGGGGAGCTGTTTTTT
CASSQGPAGANTGELFF
>few|TRBJ2-1|14|TRBV7-9|.
TGTGCCAGCAGCTCGGCATCAGAGCTGTCTGAGCAGTTCTTC
CASSSASELSEQFF
>once|TRBJ1-5|13|TRBV4-2|TRBD1
TGTGCCAGCAGCCAGGCCACAGGGGATCCCCAGCATTTT
CASSQATGDPQHF
>.|TRBJ2-3|15|TRBV9|.
TGTGCCAGCAGCGTAGTCGATACTAGCACAGATACGCAGTATTTT
CASSVVDTSTDTQYF
>.|TRBJ2-7|14|TRBV12-3/TRBV12-4|TRBD1
TGTGCCAGCAGCCCCCGGGACAGGTCTGGCGAGCAGTACTTC
CASSPRDRSGEQYF
>.|TRBJ1-2|14|TRBV6-6|.
TGTGCCAGCAGTTCCTCCGGGACCGGCTATGGCTACACCTTC
CASSSSGTGYGYTF
>.|TRBJ2-3|12|TRBV20-1|.
TGCAGTGCTAGCGAAAGAGGGGATACGCAGTATTTT
CSASERGDTQYF